This T cell receptor (beta chain) stems from a study of blood T cell repertoires in COVID-19 (dated by TCRdb to 2019 to 2021). About the investigation overall: The collaborator samples originated in the United States, Italy and Spain and spanned the acute and convalescent phases of COVID-19. The material from the prospective study consisted of cDNA or gDNA derived from T cells, B-cell-depleted T cells, or PBMCs. Subjects who had been exposed to COVID-19, were actively infected with it, or had recovered from it provided the deeply sampled blood TCRbeta repertoires that made up the dataset. The repertoires were released in a freely available public database intended as a resource for research on the immune response to SARS-CoV-2. The samples were drawn from the first 160 participants of the ongoing ImmuneRACE study and from about 1,200 subjects provided by 6 global collaborators. A de-identified subject ID, COVID-19 status, age in years and sex were almost always included in the sample metadata. HLA class I and class II types, where available, came from metadata supplied by the sample provider rather than from assay-based typing. Results and caveats for the whole study, not just this receptor: Clinical and demographic metadata were provided uncurated, with the amount varying by source and participant.

With respect to this clone: Its antigen specificity is not known. No quality values exist for individual bases; no much larger clone is one base distant.

Measured from the cysteine to the phenylalanine, the CDR3 is 13 residues long. The sequence is cut down to CDR3 DNA, 39 bases in frame from base 1. V lost 2 bases and J lost 6 bases; the stretch between them is 12 bases long. The germline V gene yields SGHRS for CDR1 and YFSETQ for CDR2. TCRbeta CDR3 regions were amplified from genomic DNA by means of the immunoSEQ Assay, a bias-controlled multiplex PCR. Per the source publication's procedure: The number of nucleated cells in each sample was estimated from the amplification of reference gene primers within the assay. To quantify the absolute abundance of each unique TCRbeta CDR3 rearrangement, sequence reads were collapsed and filtered. Productive Simpson clonality was computed per sample as the square root of Simpson's diversity index over productive rearrangements. This is the immuneACCESS table as TCRdb keeps it, with only in-frame sequences that have V and J called. A part of the clones is gone; compared with another copy, unresolved V genes explain less than half, and the rest is unexplained. Clone size and the V and J calls come from that table; the DNA yielded D and trimming. The sample table contains 25,000 to 30,000 clones; only one count was recorded for around 79% of them. The top ten constitute about 16% of the sample.

Each collaborating institution followed its own protocols to collect whole blood in K2EDTA tubes. For TCRbeta analysis, collaborators shipped samples in one of three forms: frozen whole blood, isolated PBMCs, or DNA extracted from either of those sample types. The rearranged segments are TRBV5-1 and TRBJ2-7; the D segment cannot be called with confidence. The sequenced sample consisted of peripheral blood. This TCR derives from an elderly man with active or convalescent COVID-19. The sequenced DNA is TGCGCCAGCAGCTTAGGCAAGACAAGCGAGCAGTACTTC. The resulting protein is CASSLGKTSEQYF.